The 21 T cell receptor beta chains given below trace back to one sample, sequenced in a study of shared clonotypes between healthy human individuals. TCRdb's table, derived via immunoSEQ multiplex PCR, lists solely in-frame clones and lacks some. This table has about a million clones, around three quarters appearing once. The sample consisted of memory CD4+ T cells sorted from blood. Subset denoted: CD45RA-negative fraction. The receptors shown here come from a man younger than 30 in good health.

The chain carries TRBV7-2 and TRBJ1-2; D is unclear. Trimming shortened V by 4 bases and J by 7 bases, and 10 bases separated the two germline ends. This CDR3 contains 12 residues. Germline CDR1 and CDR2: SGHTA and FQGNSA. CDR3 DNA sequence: TGTGCCAGCAGCTCGTCAATGGGTGGCTACACCTTC. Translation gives CASSSSMGGYTF.

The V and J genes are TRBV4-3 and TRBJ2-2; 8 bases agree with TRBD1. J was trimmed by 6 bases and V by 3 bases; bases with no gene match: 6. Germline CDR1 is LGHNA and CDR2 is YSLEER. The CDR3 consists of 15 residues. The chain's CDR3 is CASSQTQGVAGELFF. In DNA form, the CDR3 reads TGCGCCAGCAGCCAGACACAGGGGGTTGCCGGGGAGCTGTTTTTT.

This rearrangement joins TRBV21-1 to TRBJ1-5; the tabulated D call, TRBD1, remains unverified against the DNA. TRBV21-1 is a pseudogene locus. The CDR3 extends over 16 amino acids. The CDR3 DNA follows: TGTGCCAGCAGCAAAGTAACAGGACACCGCAATCAGCCCCAGCATTTT. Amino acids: CASSKVTGHRNQPQHF.

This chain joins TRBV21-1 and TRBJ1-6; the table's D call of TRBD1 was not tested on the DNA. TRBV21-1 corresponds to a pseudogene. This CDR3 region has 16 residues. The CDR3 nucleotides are TGTGCCAGCAGCCTCAACCGGGACAGGGTCAATTCACCCCTCCACTTT. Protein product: CASSLNRDRVNSPLHF.

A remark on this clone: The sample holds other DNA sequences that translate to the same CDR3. The CDR3 DNA is TGCGCCAGCAGCCCAGGACAGGGGTCTTATGGCTACACCTTC. Translation: CASSPGQGSYGYTF. This rearrangement joins TRBV5-1 to TRBJ1-2; 9 bases match TRBD1. Looked up from germline, CDR1 is SGHRS and CDR2 is YFSETQ. This CDR3 comprises 14 residues. V shed 4 bases and J 5 bases; nucleotides not matched to a gene: 6.

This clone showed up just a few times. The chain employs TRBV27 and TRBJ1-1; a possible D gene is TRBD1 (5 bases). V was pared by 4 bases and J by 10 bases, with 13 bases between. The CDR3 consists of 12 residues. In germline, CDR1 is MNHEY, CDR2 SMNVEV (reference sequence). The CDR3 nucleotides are TGTGCCAGCAGTTCCCTGGGGCAGGGAGCTTTCTTT. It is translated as CASSSLGQGAFF.

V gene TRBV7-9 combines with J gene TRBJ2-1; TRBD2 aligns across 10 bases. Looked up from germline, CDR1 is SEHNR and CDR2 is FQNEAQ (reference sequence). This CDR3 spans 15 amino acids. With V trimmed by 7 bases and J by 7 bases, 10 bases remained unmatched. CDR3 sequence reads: CASIESLAGANEQFF. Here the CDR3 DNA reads TGTGCCAGCATCGAATCGCTAGCGGGGGCAAATGAGCAGTTCTTC.

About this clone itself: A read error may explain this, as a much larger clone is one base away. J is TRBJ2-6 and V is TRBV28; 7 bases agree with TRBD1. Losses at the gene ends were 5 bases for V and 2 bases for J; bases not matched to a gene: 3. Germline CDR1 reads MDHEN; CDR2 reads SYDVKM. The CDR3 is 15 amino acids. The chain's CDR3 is CASSPDRAGANVLTF. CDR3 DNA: TGTGCCAGCAGTCCAGACAGGGCTGGGGCCAACGTCCTGACTTTC.

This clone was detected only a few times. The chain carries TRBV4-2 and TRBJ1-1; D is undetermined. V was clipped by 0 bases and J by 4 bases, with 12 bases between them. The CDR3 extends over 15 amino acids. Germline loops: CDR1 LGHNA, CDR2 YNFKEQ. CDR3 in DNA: TGTGCCAGCAGCCAAGAGGCCCTCCGGGGCACTGAAGCTTTCTTT. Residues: CASSQEALRGTEAFF.

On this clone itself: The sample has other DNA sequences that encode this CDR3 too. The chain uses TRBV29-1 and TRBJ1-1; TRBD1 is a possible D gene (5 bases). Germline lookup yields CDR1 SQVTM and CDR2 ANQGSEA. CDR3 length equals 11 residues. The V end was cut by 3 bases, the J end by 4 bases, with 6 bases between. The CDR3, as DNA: TGCAGCGTTGATAGGGGCACTGAAGCTTTCTTT. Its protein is CSVDRGTEAFF.

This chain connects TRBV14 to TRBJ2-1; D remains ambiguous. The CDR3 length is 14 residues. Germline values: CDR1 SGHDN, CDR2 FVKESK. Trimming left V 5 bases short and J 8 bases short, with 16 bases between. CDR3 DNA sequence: TGTGCCAGCAGCTTTCTGGCGGCGTGGGATGAGCAGTTCTTC. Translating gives CASSFLAAWDEQFF.

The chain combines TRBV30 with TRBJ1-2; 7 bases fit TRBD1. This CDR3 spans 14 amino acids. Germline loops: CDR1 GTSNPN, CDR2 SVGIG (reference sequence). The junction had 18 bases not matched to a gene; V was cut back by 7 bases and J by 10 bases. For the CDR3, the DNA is TGTGCCTCCCGAAGGGGGCAGGGGATTTTCGACTACACCTTC. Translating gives CASRRGQGIFDYTF.

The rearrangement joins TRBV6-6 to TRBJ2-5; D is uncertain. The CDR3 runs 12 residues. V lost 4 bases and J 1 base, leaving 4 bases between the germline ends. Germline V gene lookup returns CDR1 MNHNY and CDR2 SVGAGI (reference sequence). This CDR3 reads CASSSVQETQYF. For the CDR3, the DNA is TGTGCCAGCAGTTCGGTCCAAGAGACCCAGTACTTC.

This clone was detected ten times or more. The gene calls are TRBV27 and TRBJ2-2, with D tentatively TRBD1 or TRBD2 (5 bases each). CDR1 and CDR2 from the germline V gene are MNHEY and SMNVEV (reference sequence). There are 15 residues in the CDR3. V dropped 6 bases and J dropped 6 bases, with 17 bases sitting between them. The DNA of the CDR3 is TGTGCCAGCAGGAGGGGATCTAGTATGGCCGGGGAGCTGTTTTTT. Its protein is CASRRGSSMAGELFF.

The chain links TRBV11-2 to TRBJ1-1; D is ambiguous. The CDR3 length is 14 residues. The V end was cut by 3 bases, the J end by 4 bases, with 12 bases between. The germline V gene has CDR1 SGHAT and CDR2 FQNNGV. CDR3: CASSFITGSTEAFF. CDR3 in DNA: TGTGCCAGCAGCTTCATTACGGGAAGCACTGAAGCTTTCTTT.

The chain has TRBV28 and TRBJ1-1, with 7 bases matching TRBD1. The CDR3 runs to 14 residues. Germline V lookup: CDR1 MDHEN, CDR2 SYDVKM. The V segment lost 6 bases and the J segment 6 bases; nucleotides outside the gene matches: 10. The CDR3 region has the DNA TGTGCCAGCAGCCGTCAGACAGGGTGGGCTGAAGCTTTCTTT. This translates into CASSRQTGWAEAFF.

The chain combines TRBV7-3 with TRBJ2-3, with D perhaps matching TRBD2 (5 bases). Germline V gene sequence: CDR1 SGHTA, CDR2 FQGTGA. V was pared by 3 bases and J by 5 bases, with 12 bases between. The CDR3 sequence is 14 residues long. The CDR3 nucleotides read TGTGCCAGCAGCTTTAAGGGTGGAGGAGATACGCAGTATTTT. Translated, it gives CASSFKGGGDTQYF.

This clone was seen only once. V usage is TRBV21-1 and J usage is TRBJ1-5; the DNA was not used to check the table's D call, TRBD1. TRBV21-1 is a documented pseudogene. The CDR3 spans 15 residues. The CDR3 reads CASSFTGQGIQPQHF. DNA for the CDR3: TGTGCCAGCAGCTTCACGGGACAGGGAATTCAGCCCCAGCATTTT.

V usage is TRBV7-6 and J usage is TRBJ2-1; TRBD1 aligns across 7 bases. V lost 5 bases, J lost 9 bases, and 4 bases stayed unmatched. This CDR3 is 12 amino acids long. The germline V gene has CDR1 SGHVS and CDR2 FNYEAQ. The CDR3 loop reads CASSRQGGEQFF. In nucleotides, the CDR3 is TGTGCCAGCAGCAGACAGGGTGGTGAGCAGTTCTTC.

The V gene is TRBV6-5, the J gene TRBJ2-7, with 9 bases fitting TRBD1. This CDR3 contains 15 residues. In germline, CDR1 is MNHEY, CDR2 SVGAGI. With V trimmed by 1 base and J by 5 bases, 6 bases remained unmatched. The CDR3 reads CASSYWGTGLNEQYF. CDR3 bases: TGTGCCAGCAGTTACTGGGGGACAGGGTTAAACGAGCAGTACTTC.

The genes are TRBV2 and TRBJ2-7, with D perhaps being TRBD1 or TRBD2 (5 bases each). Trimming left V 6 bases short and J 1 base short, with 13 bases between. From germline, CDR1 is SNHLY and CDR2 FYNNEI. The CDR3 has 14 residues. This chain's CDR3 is CASSQLGVSYEQYF. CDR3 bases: TGTGCCAGCAGCCAGCTGGGGGTATCCTACGAGCAGTACTTC.